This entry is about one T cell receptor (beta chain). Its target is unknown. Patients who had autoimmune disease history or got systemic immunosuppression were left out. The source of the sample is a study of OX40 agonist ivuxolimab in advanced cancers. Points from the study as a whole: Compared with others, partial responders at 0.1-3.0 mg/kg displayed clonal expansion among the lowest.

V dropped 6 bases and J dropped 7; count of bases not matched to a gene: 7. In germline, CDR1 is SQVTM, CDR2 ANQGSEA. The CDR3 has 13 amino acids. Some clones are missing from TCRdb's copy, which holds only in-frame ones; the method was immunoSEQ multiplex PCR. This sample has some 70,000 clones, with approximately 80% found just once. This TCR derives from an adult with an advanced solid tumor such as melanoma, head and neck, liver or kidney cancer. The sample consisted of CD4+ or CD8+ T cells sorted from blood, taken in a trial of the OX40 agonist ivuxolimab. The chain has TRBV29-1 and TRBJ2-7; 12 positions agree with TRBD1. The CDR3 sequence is CSVAGTGGWEQYF. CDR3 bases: TGCAGCGTAGCCGGGACAGGGGGCTGGGAGCAGTACTTC.